This TCR beta chain stems from a study of early T cells in non-severe SARS-CoV-2 infection (dated by TCRdb to about 2021). About the investigation overall: TCR sequencing used bulk RNA from unsorted whole blood, so alpha and beta chains could not be paired.

The CDR3 runs 15 residues from the cysteine to the phenylalanine. Left in the record is the CDR3 DNA by itself, 45 bases read in frame from the first base. The germline V gene provides CDR1 SGHRS and CDR2 YFSETQ. The germline V and J ends show losses of 1 base and 10 bases respectively, and no gene match explains 10 bases of the junction. The library came from 5' RACE. Sequencing was carried out with a NextSeq 500. The TCR library protocol attached unique molecular identifiers to individual cDNA molecules to correct for sequencing error and PCR bias. Both TCR alpha and beta chains were sequenced, and tight co-correlation was observed between alpha and beta sequence abundances in each sample. In the source study's methods: Decombinator V4 was used to annotate the V gene, J gene and CDR3 of the TCR sequences. Expanded TCRs were defined as changing significantly between any two time points under a Poisson model with p below 0.0001. TCR abundances were normalised to the total number of TCRs sequenced in each sample and reported as counts per million. MAIT TCRs were defined by TRAV1-2 paired with TRAJ12, TRAJ20 or TRAJ33, and iNKT TCRs by TRAV10 paired with TRAJ18. A search of VDJdb, accessed on 1 November 2021, was run for TCRs annotated to CMV, EBV and SARS-CoV-2, with TCRs annotated for multiple antigens excluded. In TCRdb, the public reads were trimmed at Q25 with fastp and aligned with MiXCR, with productive beta chains retained. Every distinct CDR3 protein forms one entry, paired with its most common genes and DNA. The V and J calls shown here were made by TCRdb, not taken from the authors' results. Recorded for this sample are tens of thousands of distinct CDR3 sequences; 10% of them occurred a single time. 8% to 9% of the sample goes to the ten largest clones.

A case-control design nested within a healthcare worker cohort in London, UK, was used, with weekly nasopharyngeal swab PCR tests and blood sampling performed. Between 23 and 31 March 2020, the week of the UK lockdown, healthcare workers were enrolled and then followed up weekly for as long as 16 weeks. For this clonotype: The antigen it recognizes is unknown. Within one base of it there is no much larger clone, and no base qualities were kept.

The paper's findings and limits, for the study overall: Matching against VDJdb was skewed toward anti-spike CD8 responses, likely underestimated virus-specific expansions, and missed private and CD4 specificities.

The sample comprised whole blood. This clonotype was obtained from an adult who was a healthcare worker with PCR-confirmed SARS-CoV-2 infection or an uninfected control (not recorded which). This sequence uses TRBV5-1 and TRBJ2-1; 8 junctional bases match TRBD2. This receptor carries the CDR3 CASSLRPGRGEEQFF. In nucleotides, the sequence is TGCGCCAGCAGCTTGCGGCCCGGGAGGGGAGAAGAGCAGTTCTTC.